This T cell receptor beta chain was documented in a study of CD8+CD57+ T cells in acquired aplastic anemia. About the research overall: DNA per sorted CD4+ or CD8+ sample ranged roughly 0.18 to 30 ug, averaging roughly 3.2 ug.

On this clonotype itself: Antigen unknown.

For CDR3 and TCR beta VDJ profiling, genomic DNA was the template used. TCRdb recomputed calls from the reads with MiXCR, one row per CDR3 protein. The sample lists 250,000 to 350,000 distinct CDR3 sequences; 55% to 60% were seen once. Study-wide points: Patients and healthy controls showed no significant CD8+ Simpson's diversity difference. Researchers report that twenty-nine CD8+ CDR3 sequences appeared in both patients and controls.

The source of this sequence is a human donor with severe aplastic anemia or a healthy control (not recorded which). The specimen sequenced was sorted CD4+, CD8+, or CD8+CD57+ T cells (not recorded which) from PBMCs.

In DNA form, the CDR3 reads TGTGCCAGCTCACCCAGAGAGGGCGAAGAGACCCAGTACTTC. Its protein is CASSPREGEETQYF. The chain has TRBV18 and TRBJ2-5; TRBD2 might be the D (5 bases). V lost 3 bases and J 3 bases, leaving 11 bases between the germline ends. The germline CDR1 and CDR2 sequences are KGHSH and LQKENI. The CDR3 has 14 amino acids.